These 17 T cell receptor beta chains were sequenced from one sample in a study of neurological immune-mediated disorders. MiXCR, applied by TCRdb to the 5' RACE reads, yields one record per CDR3 protein. The table has about 55,000 distinct CDR3 sequences, around 4% seen once. The specimen sequenced was PBMCs. Receptors were obtained from a man aged 55 to 69 with multiple sclerosis.

This clonotype was detected ten times or more. The rearrangement uses TRBV20-1 and TRBJ1-5; no clear D. The V and J ends lost 3 bases and 7 bases respectively, with 16 bases between them. This CDR3 contains 14 residues. In germline, CDR1 is DFQATT, CDR2 SNEGSKA (reference sequence). Written as DNA, the CDR3 is TGCAGTGCTAGTCGAAAACGGGATCGACAGCCCCAGCATTTT. Protein product: CSASRKRDRQPQHF.

This clonotype was recorded many times. For the CDR3, the DNA is TGTGCCAGCAGCTTAGGGGGTGCGCGGGTTCTGTACGGCTACACCTTC. Translation gives CASSLGGARVLYGYTF. The chain recombines TRBV7-2 with TRBJ1-2; D gene ambiguous. The CDR3 contains 16 residues. The V and J ends lost 1 base and 8 bases respectively, with 20 bases between them. The germline CDR1 and CDR2 sequences are SGHTA and FQGNSA.

For this clonotype: Compared with germline, one end of the junction differs, possibly owing to a read error. V usage is TRBV27 and J usage is TRBJ1-4; D remains unclear. From germline, CDR1 is MNHEY and CDR2 SMNVEV (reference sequence). The CDR3 has 18 residues. Here the CDR3 DNA reads TGTGCCAGTAGTTTGAGGCGGGCAGCCGGTGCAACTAATGAAAAACTGTTTTTT. This sequence encodes CASSLRRAAGATNEKLFF.

This clonotype has a count of ten or more. The gene calls are TRBV5-8 and TRBJ2-3; D remains unclear. The germline V gene has CDR1 SGHTS and CDR2 YDEGEE. The CDR3 runs 12 residues. Trimming stripped 0 bases from V and 5 bases from J, with 4 bases between. The CDR3 reads CASSLDGDTQYF. The CDR3 region has the DNA TGTGCCAGCAGCTTGGACGGAGATACGCAGTATTTT. Looking up the rest from reference TRBV5-8 and TRBJ2-3 gives the full variable domain: EAGVTQSPTHLIKTRGQQATLRCSPISGHTSVYWYQQALGLGLQFLLWYDEGEERNRGNFPPRFSGRQFPNYSSELNVNALELEDSALYLCASSLDGDTQYFGPGTRLTVL.

There are many counts of this clonotype. The CDR3 is CASSPYGTWKTQYF. The DNA of the CDR3 is TGTGCCAGCAGCCCGTACGGGACATGGAAGACCCAGTACTTC. The chain employs TRBV7-9 and TRBJ2-5; tentatively, D is TRBD1 (6 bases). Trimming pared 5 bases from V and 6 bases from J, leaving 16 bases between. The CDR3 consists of 14 residues. Germline loops: CDR1 SEHNR, CDR2 FQNEAQ (reference sequence).

This clonotype was seen at least ten times. The J gene is TRBJ2-2, the V gene TRBV10-3, with D perhaps TRBD2 (5 bases). In germline, CDR1 is ENHRY, CDR2 SYGVKD. The CDR3 loop spans 13 amino acids. V lost 8 bases, J lost 5 bases, and 12 bases lay in between. The CDR3 sequence: CAISLPGTGELFF. The CDR3 coding sequence is TGTGCCATCTCTTTGCCGGGGACCGGGGAGCTGTTTTTT.

This clonotype was recorded at least ten times. The chain uses TRBV20-1 and TRBJ2-1, with 13 bases aligning to TRBD2. Germline V lookup: CDR1 DFQATT, CDR2 SNEGSKA (reference sequence). The length of the CDR3 is 18 residues. With 0 bases clipped from V and 3 bases from J, the junction kept 8 bases outside the gene matches. Here the CDR3 reads CSARDRTSGRTFYNEQFF. DNA for the CDR3: TGCAGTGCTAGAGACCGGACTAGCGGGAGAACCTTCTACAATGAGCAGTTCTTC.

In this sample, this clonotype turned up many times. The genes are TRBV29-1 and TRBJ2-7; D perhaps matches TRBD2 (5 bases). CDR1 is SQVTM, CDR2 ANQGSEA, per germline. The CDR3 length is 15 residues. V lost 0 bases and J 0 bases, leaving 12 bases between the germline ends. The CDR3 DNA reads as TGCAGCGTTGAAGATAAGGCGGGCCGCTCCTACGAGCAGTACTTC. Translated: CSVEDKAGRSYEQYF.

This clonotype was counted only a few times. The chain has TRBV11-2 and TRBJ1-1; possible D gene TRBD1, 5 bases. The CDR3 spans 15 residues. Per germline, CDR1 SGHAT and CDR2 FQNNGV. Trimming took 3 bases from V and 3 from J, leaving 14 bases between them. The CDR3 spells CASSFFGGSDTEAFF. The CDR3 DNA is TGTGCCAGCAGCTTCTTCGGGGGGTCGGACACTGAAGCTTTCTTT.

This clonotype was counted at least ten times. The chain links TRBV25-1 to TRBJ2-1; 10 positions match TRBD1. In germline, CDR1 is MGHDK, CDR2 SYGVNS. V lost 5 bases and J lost 9; bases outside the gene matches: 13. The CDR3 spans 16 residues. For the CDR3, the DNA is TGTGCCAGCAGTCCCCCCGGGACAGGGGATTACGGTGAGCAGTTCTTC. Translated, it gives CASSPPGTGDYGEQFF.

In this sample, this clonotype turned up many times. The CDR3 region has the DNA TGTGCCAGCAAGGCTACAGGGATCTTCGGGGCCAACGTCCTGACTTTC. This gives the protein CASKATGIFGANVLTF. The chain has TRBV7-2 and TRBJ2-6; a possible D gene is TRBD1 (6 bases). Trimming removed 7 bases at V and 4 bases at J, with 17 bases between. The germline V gene has CDR1 SGHTA and CDR2 FQGNSA. The CDR3 spans 16 residues.

The table lists this clonotype with many counts. The CDR3 nucleotides read TGTGCCAGCAGCTTACAGGGGACAGACAATCAGCCCCAGCATTTT. It yields the protein CASSLQGTDNQPQHF. The rearrangement links TRBV7-2 to TRBJ1-5; 7 positions agree with TRBD1. The germline V gene has CDR1 SGHTA and CDR2 FQGNSA. The V and J ends lost 2 bases and 3 bases, in that order; junction bases with no gene match: 4. The CDR3 covers 15 residues.

This clonotype was seen at least ten times. The CDR3 loop is CSASGQNSGNTIYF. The CDR3 nucleotides read TGCAGTGCTAGCGGGCAGAACTCTGGAAACACCATATATTTT. The chain is built from TRBV20-1 and TRBJ1-3, with D uncertain. Germline V gene sequence: CDR1 DFQATT, CDR2 SNEGSKA (reference sequence). V lost 3 bases and J lost 0, with 9 bases in between. This CDR3 spans 14 amino acids.

This clonotype was counted many times. The V gene is TRBV20-1, the J gene TRBJ2-3; possible D gene TRBD2, 6 bases. The CDR3 consists of 14 residues. The germline V gene has CDR1 DFQATT and CDR2 SNEGSKA (reference sequence). V lost 1 base to trimming and J lost 0 bases, with 8 bases between them. The DNA of the CDR3 is TGCAGTGCTAGAGGGAGGGTTAGCACAGATACGCAGTATTTT. This codes for CSARGRVSTDTQYF.

This clonotype was observed many times. The V and J genes are TRBV20-1 and TRBJ2-7, with 8 bases lining up with TRBD2. CDR3 length: 14 residues. Germline loops: CDR1 DFQATT, CDR2 SNEGSKA (reference sequence). V was pared by 2 bases and J by 6 bases, with 9 bases of the junction left unmatched. CDR3 loop: CSARSGGGTGEQYF. As DNA, the CDR3 is TGCAGTGCTAGATCGGGGGGGGGAACTGGCGAGCAGTACTTC.

There are many counts of this clonotype. V is TRBV5-1 and J is TRBJ2-5; D not resolved. There are 13 residues in the CDR3. Germline CDR1 and CDR2: SGHRS and YFSETQ. V was trimmed by 4 bases and J by 5 bases, leaving 12 bases between them. The CDR3 here is CASSPLRFETQYF. Written as DNA, the CDR3 is TGCGCCAGCAGCCCCCTTCGGTTTGAGACCCAGTACTTC.

This clonotype has ten or more counts. The chain joins TRBV20-1 to TRBJ1-5; 7 bases are shared with TRBD1. The germline V gene has CDR1 DFQATT and CDR2 SNEGSKA (reference sequence). The CDR3 covers 14 residues. With V trimmed by 0 bases and J by 5 bases, 4 bases remained unmatched. The CDR3 is CSARDPGTDQPQHF. The CDR3 coding sequence is TGCAGTGCTAGAGACCCAGGGACAGATCAGCCCCAGCATTTT.